This T cell receptor (beta chain) came from a study of blood T cell dynamics during melanoma immunotherapy. As for the study in general: Standard first-line treatment here was pembrolizumab or nivolumab plus ipilimumab in metastatic melanoma.

The data were produced by immunoSEQ multiplex PCR, yet TCRdb's version contains in-frame clones alone and is incomplete. This repertoire shows some 10,000 clones, roughly 87% found once; its top ten account for about 1%. Indicated time point: week 3, after first cycle of checkpoint inhibitor. With regard to this clone: Its antigen is not identified.

Broader study findings: The study could not tell melanoma-specific clones from general immune activation.

The starting material was blood, obtained from a patient treated with checkpoint blockade. This clonotype was obtained from a human donor with melanoma.

As DNA, the CDR3 is TGTGCCAGCAGTGAAGCTATTATTAGGACTGACCGGTCCTACGAGCAGTACTTC. It codes for CASSEAIIRTDRSYEQYF. The genes are TRBV6-1 and TRBJ2-7; TRBD2 is a possible D gene (5 bases). Trimming left V 0 bases short and J 1 base short, with 19 bases between. Germline V gene sequence: CDR1 MNHNS, CDR2 SASEGT. The CDR3 loop spans 18 amino acids.